The subject of this entry is one TCR beta chain. Its matching antigen is unknown. A second PCR of roughly 7 to 11 cycles used a sample-barcoded 5' primer and a J-beta primer mix. MiXCR was run by TCRdb on the 5' RACE reads, yielding one entry per CDR3 protein. The sample consists of 650,000 to 800,000 distinct CDR3 sequences, under 55% of them appearing once. The data originate from a study of blood T cells in healthy people across ages. Isolation recovered at least 7 million PBMCs from every sample. V was clipped by 5 bases and J by 7 bases, with 15 bases between them. The germline V gene has CDR1 MNHEY and CDR2 SVGEGT. This CDR3 spans 14 amino acids. Study-wide results and caveats: Unknown CMV status may confound age-related changes in expanded clones.

The rearrangement links TRBV6-2 or TRBV6-3 to TRBJ1-5; no firm D call. The specimen sequenced was blood. The sequence derives from a man between 60 and 75 years old in good health. CDR3 residues: CASSGPGMMQPQHF. Here the CDR3 DNA reads TGTGCCAGCAGTGGCCCGGGAATGATGCAGCCCCAGCATTTT.